Listed here are 23 T cell receptor beta chains from one sample, sequenced in a study of CD8 T cells in ankylosing spondylitis. Overall study findings and caveats: Characteristic, it appeared, of ankylosing spondylitis blood was a TCR beta motif of eight or nine highly homologous variants.

Which antigens these TCRs recognize remains unknown. TCRdb reprocessed the 5' RACE reads via MiXCR and lists one record per CDR3 protein. The sample yields 300,000 to 400,000 distinct CDR3 sequences, about 20% seen once. Sequenced input: blood, either unsorted or a sorted T cell fraction (not recorded which). Source of these receptors: a male donor with ankylosing spondylitis.

This clonotype came up a few times. This chain joins TRBV24-1 and TRBJ2-3; 9 bases align to TRBD1. This CDR3 has 14 amino acids. Per germline, CDR1 KGHDR and CDR2 SFDVKD. Trimming removed 9 bases from V and 3 bases from J; junction bases left unmatched: 6. CDR3 in DNA: TGTGCCACCGGGGACAGGGTGGGAACAGATACGCAGTATTTT. It translates to CATGDRVGTDTQYF.

This clonotype has more than one count but fewer than ten. The rearrangement joins TRBV9 to TRBJ2-2, with TRBD2 matching 11 bases. The junction had 5 bases not matched to a gene; V was cut back by 4 bases and J by 6 bases. This CDR3 is built from 15 residues. Germline V lookup: CDR1 SGDLS, CDR2 YYNGEE. CDR3: CASSPGTSGAGELFF. In nucleotides, the CDR3 is TGTGCCAGCAGCCCCGGGACTAGCGGTGCCGGGGAGCTGTTTTTT.

This clonotype has just a few counts. The CDR3 sequence is CASSQAQGGQPQHF. CDR3 nucleotides: TGTGCCAGCAGCCAAGCACAGGGAGGGCAGCCCCAGCATTTT. The chain combines TRBV3-1 with TRBJ1-5; D is perhaps TRBD1 (6 bases). In germline, CDR1 is LGHDT, CDR2 YNNKEL (reference sequence). V was pared by 1 base and J by 7 bases, with 11 bases between. The CDR3 covers 14 residues.

This clonotype has a handful of counts. V and J are TRBV29-1 and TRBJ1-1, with TRBD1 matching 7 bases. The germline V gene has CDR1 SQVTM and CDR2 ANQGSEA. The CDR3 has 12 residues. Trimming cost V 7 bases and J 0 bases; bases outside gene matches: 2. In nucleotides, the CDR3 is TGCAGCGCGGGACAGATGAACACTGAAGCTTTCTTT. As protein: CSAGQMNTEAFF. The full variable domain, completed using reference TRBV29-1 and TRBJ1-1, is SAVISQKPSRDICQRGTSLTIQCQVDSQVTMMFWYRQQPGQSLTLIATANQGSEATYESGFVIDKFPISRPNLTFSTLTVSNMSPEDSSIYLCSAGQMNTEAFFGQGTRLTVV.

This chain connects TRBV20-1 to TRBJ2-5; D tentatively reads TRBD1 or TRBD2 (5 bases each). Germline V gene lookup returns CDR1 DFQATT and CDR2 SNEGSKA (reference sequence). The germline V and J ends were trimmed by 7 bases and 5 bases, with 8 bases remaining between them. This CDR3 has 10 residues. The CDR3 DNA sequence: TGCAGTGTAGGGACGGAGACCCAGTACTTC. It translates to CSVGTETQYF.

The chain combines TRBV7-8 with TRBJ2-7; possible D gene TRBD2, 6 bases. Germline V lookup: CDR1 SGHVS, CDR2 FQNEAQ. The CDR3 consists of 15 residues. V lost 0 bases to trimming and J lost 4 bases, with 13 bases between them. Here the CDR3 DNA reads TGTGCCAGCAGCTTAGCGTCCGGGAGAGGTTACGAGCAGTACTTC. Residues: CASSLASGRGYEQYF. Looking up the rest from reference TRBV7-8 and TRBJ2-7 gives the full variable domain: GAGVSQSPRYKVAKRGQDVALRCDPISGHVSLFWYQQALGQGPEFLTYFQNEAQLDKSGLPSDRFFAERPEGSVSTLKIQRTQQEDSAVYLCASSLASGRGYEQYFGPGTRLTVT.

The genes are TRBV19 and TRBJ2-1, with D perhaps TRBD2 (5 bases). CDR1 and CDR2 (germline): LNHDA, SQIVND (reference sequence). V lost 5 bases and J 0 bases, leaving 11 bases between the germline ends. The CDR3 is 15 amino acids. The CDR3 reads CASSRESFSYNEQFF. The CDR3 nucleotides are TGTGCCAGTAGTCGGGAATCCTTCTCCTACAATGAGCAGTTCTTC. Drawing the rest from reference TRBV19 and TRBJ2-1, the complete variable domain is DGGITQSPKYLFRKEGQNVTLSCEQNLNHDAMYWYRQDPGQGLRLIYYSQIVNDFQKGDIAEGYSVSREKKESFPLTVTSAQKNPTAFYLCASSRESFSYNEQFFGPGTRLTVL.

This sequence joins TRBV20-1 and TRBJ2-1; D not resolved. Trimming took 3 bases from V and 1 from J, leaving 7 bases between them. CDR3 length equals 13 residues. Germline V CDR1 and CDR2: DFQATT, SNEGSKA (reference sequence). For the CDR3, the DNA is TGCAGTGCTAGTCGCGTTTCCTACAATGAGCAGTTCTTC. Its protein product is CSASRVSYNEQFF.

The chain couples TRBV4-3 to TRBJ1-1; D uncertain. CDR1 is LGHNA, CDR2 YSLEER, per germline. Trimming took off 4 bases at V and 2 bases at J, with 14 bases between the two ends. The CDR3 loop spans 15 amino acids. The CDR3 DNA reads as TGCGCCAGCAGCCGATACGCGACGGGCAACACTGAAGCTTTCTTT. As protein: CASSRYATGNTEAFF.

The rearrangement uses TRBV20-1 and TRBJ1-4, with TRBD1 matching over 9 bases. The CDR3 totals 19 residues. Germline V gene lookup returns CDR1 DFQATT and CDR2 SNEGSKA (reference sequence). Germline trimming cut 3 bases from V and 2 bases from J; bases unmatched to any gene: 16. CDR3 coding DNA: TGCAGTGCTAGCTCCCTCCCGCGGGACAGGGTGAGGACTAATGAAAAACTGTTTTTT. Translating it yields CSASSLPRDRVRTNEKLFF.

V usage is TRBV5-1 and J usage is TRBJ2-7; 8 bases align to TRBD1. Losses at the gene ends were 4 bases for V and 5 bases for J; bases not matched to a gene: 11. This CDR3 has 15 residues. CDR1 and CDR2 (germline): SGHRS, YFSETQ. The CDR3 loop is CASSLERSGGDEQYF. CDR3 nucleotide sequence: TGCGCCAGCAGCCTGGAACGCTCAGGGGGCGACGAGCAGTACTTC.

This chain uses TRBV29-1 with TRBJ2-3; perhaps TRBD2 as D (6 bases). Germline CDR1 SQVTM, CDR2 ANQGSEA. This CDR3 comprises 13 residues. Trimming pared 7 bases from V and 0 bases from J, leaving 11 bases between. CDR3 protein: CSGTIPSTDTQYF. In DNA, the CDR3 is TGCAGCGGGACTATCCCTAGCACAGATACGCAGTATTTT.

This clonotype turned up a few times. V gene TRBV28 combines with J gene TRBJ2-7; possibly TRBD2 for D (5 bases). The V gene's germline CDR1 is MDHEN and CDR2 SYDVKM. CDR3 size: 14 residues. V was cut by 7 bases and J by 7 bases, with 20 bases left in between. CDR3 amino acids: CASTSQAMTKEQYF. CDR3 nucleotide sequence: TGTGCCAGCACTTCTCAAGCTATGACTAAGGAGCAGTACTTC.

This clonotype has a handful of counts. The chain uses TRBV24-1 and TRBJ2-2; D is unclear. The CDR3 contains 15 residues. Trimming stripped 6 bases from V and 4 bases from J, with 14 bases between. CDR1 KGHDR and CDR2 SFDVKD come from the germline V gene. Here the CDR3 DNA reads TGTGCCACCAGTCCCAAATCTAGTGTCACCGGGGAGCTGTTTTTT. Its translation: CATSPKSSVTGELFF.

V usage is TRBV3-1 and J usage is TRBJ2-1; no definite D call. The CDR3 consists of 14 residues. The V gene's germline CDR1 is LGHDT and CDR2 YNNKEL (reference sequence). V was pared by 0 bases and J by 8 bases, with 11 bases between. Here the CDR3 DNA reads TGTGCCAGCAGCCAAGATTCGGGTTCCGATGAGCAGTTCTTC. Translating gives CASSQDSGSDEQFF.

The chain combines TRBV6-2 or TRBV6-3 with TRBJ2-2; TRBD1 is a possible D gene (6 bases). The length of the CDR3 is 13 residues. The V gene lost 6 bases and the J gene lost 7 bases, with 12 bases spanning the gap. CDR1 MNHEY and CDR2 SVGEGT come from the germline V gene. The DNA for the CDR3 is TGTGCCAGCAGCCGTGTACAGGGCGGGGAGCTGTTTTTT. Translation: CASSRVQGGELFF.

This clonotype was counted many times. V gene TRBV28 combines with J gene TRBJ2-3; 7 positions agree with TRBD1. Germline CDR1 and CDR2: MDHEN and SYDVKM. The CDR3 sequence is 15 residues long. V was pared by 3 bases and J by 5 bases, with 8 bases of the junction left unmatched. CDR3 protein: CASSFGTAYKDTQYF. The DNA of the CDR3 is TGTGCCAGCAGTTTCGGGACAGCCTACAAAGATACGCAGTATTTT.

The V and J genes are TRBV7-8 and TRBJ1-6, with TRBD1 matching over 9 bases. V trimming: 5 bases; J trimming: 10 bases; junction bases outside the gene matches: 12. The CDR3 consists of 16 residues. Germline CDR1 and CDR2: SGHVS and FQNEAQ. The CDR3 reads CASSLLTGGFGSPLHF. The CDR3 region has the DNA TGTGCCAGCAGCCTCCTTACAGGGGGCTTTGGGTCACCCCTCCACTTT.

The chain links TRBV2 to TRBJ2-2, with D perhaps matching TRBD2 (5 bases). Trimming removed 6 bases from V and 1 base from J, with 15 bases in between. Germline values: CDR1 SNHLY, CDR2 FYNNEI. The CDR3 spans 16 residues. The CDR3 sequence: CASSPPLGRNTGELFF. In DNA, the CDR3 is TGTGCCAGCAGCCCCCCCCTGGGGAGGAACACCGGGGAGCTGTTTTTT.

The rearrangement joins TRBV9 to TRBJ2-2; a weak D match, TRBD2 (8 bases). Germline CDR1 reads SGDLS; CDR2 reads YYNGEE. CDR3 length equals 16 residues. The ends were cut back, 4 bases at V and 5 bases at J, with 18 bases in the middle. CDR3 sequence (DNA): TGTGCCAGCAGCATTAGCGGGACAGAGAGGACCGGGGAGCTGTTTTTT. It specifies CASSISGTERTGELFF.

This clonotype has more than one count but fewer than ten. CDR3 bases: TGTGCCAGCAGCTTAGTACTAGCGGGTTTCACAGATACGCAGTATTTT. Translation gives CASSLVLAGFTDTQYF. The chain carries TRBV7-9 and TRBJ2-3, with 9 nucleotides matching TRBD2. This CDR3 is 16 amino acids long. Trimming removed 1 base from V and 2 bases from J; junction bases left unmatched: 4. CDR1 and CDR2 from the germline V gene are SEHNR and FQNEAQ (reference sequence).

This chain joins TRBV5-1 and TRBJ2-1; D is possibly TRBD2 (6 bases). V dropped 4 bases and J dropped 0 bases, with 14 bases sitting between them. Germline lookup yields CDR1 SGHRS and CDR2 YFSETQ. This CDR3 region has 16 residues. As DNA, the CDR3 is TGCGCCAGCAGCCCGCGGGGCACGAACTCCTACAATGAGCAGTTCTTC. This encodes CASSPRGTNSYNEQFF.

In this sample, this clonotype turned up a few times. CDR3 nucleotides: TGCGCCAGCAGCCAGACCCTGGGGGGTCCCTACGAGCAGTACTTC. This encodes CASSQTLGGPYEQYF. The chain joins TRBV4-1 to TRBJ2-7; possibly TRBD2 for D (6 bases). Germline values: CDR1 MGHRA, CDR2 YSYEKL. The CDR3 extends over 15 amino acids. The V gene lost 3 bases and the J gene lost 2 bases, with 14 bases spanning the gap.